This T cell receptor beta chain was captured by sequencing in a study of shared clonotypes between healthy human individuals. Whole-study context: There were three CD4 naive, three CD4 memory, two CD8 naive and one CD8 memory plates per donor.

As for this clone: The antigen is not known.

In the naive CD8 group, cells lacked CD45RO and were positively selected for CCR7, so terminally differentiated effector memory CD45RA+ cells were left out. Generated by immunoSEQ multiplex PCR, the TCRdb table keeps only in-frame clones and is missing some. The sample lists under 1 million clones; approximately 96% were seen once. CDR3 size: 15 residues. CDR1 is MNHNY, CDR2 SVGAGI, per germline (reference sequence). The junction had 7 bases not matched to a gene; V was cut back by 5 bases and J by 3 bases. Notes on the study in general: Limitation of the genetic and exposure-history diversity represented came from the few donors. Naive CD4 clonotypes overlapped across several donors at roughly 5%.

This sequence joins TRBV6-6 and TRBJ2-1, with TRBD1 identical over 7 bases. The receptor comes from a man aged 25 to 45 in good health. The sequenced sample consisted of naive CD8+ T cells sorted from blood. The CDR3 nucleotides are TGTGCCAGCAGTAAAGCAGGGGGTGACTACAATGAGCAGTTCTTC. This encodes CASSKAGGDYNEQFF.